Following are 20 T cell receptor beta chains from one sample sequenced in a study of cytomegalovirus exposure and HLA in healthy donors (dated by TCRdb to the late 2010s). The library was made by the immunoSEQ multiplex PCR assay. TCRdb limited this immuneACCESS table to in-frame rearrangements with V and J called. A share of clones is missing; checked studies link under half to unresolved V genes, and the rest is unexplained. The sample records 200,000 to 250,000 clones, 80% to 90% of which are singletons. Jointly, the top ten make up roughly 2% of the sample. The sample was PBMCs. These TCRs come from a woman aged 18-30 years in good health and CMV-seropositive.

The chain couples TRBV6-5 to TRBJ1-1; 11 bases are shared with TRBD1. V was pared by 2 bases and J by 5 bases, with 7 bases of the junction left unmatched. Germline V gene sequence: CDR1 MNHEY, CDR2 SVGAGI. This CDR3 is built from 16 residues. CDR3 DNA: TGTGCCAGCAGTTACGGGACAGGGGGAGGAGGTACTGAAGCTTTCTTT. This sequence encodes CASSYGTGGGGTEAFF.

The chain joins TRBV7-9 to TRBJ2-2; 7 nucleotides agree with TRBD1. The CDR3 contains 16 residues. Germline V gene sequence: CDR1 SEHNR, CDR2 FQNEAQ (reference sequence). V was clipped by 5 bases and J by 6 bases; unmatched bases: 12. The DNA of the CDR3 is TGTGCCAGCAGCGTTGTTATGACAGGGTTGGCCGGGGAGCTGTTTTTT. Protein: CASSVVMTGLAGELFF.

CDR3 nucleotides: TGTGCCAGCAGCTTTTCGCAGGGATACACTGAAGCTTTCTTT. Translated, it gives CASSFSQGYTEAFF. The rearrangement links TRBV5-8 to TRBJ1-1; D might be TRBD1 (5 bases). Germline assignment: CDR1 SGHTS and CDR2 YDEGEE. The CDR3 spans 14 residues. With 2 bases removed from V and 3 bases from J, the gap between germline ends came to 11 bases.

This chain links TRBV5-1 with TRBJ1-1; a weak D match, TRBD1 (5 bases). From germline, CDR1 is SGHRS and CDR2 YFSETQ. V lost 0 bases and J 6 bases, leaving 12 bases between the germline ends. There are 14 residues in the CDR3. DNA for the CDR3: TGCGCCAGCAGCTTGGTAGGGGTAACGGCTGAAGCTTTCTTT. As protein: CASSLVGVTAEAFF.

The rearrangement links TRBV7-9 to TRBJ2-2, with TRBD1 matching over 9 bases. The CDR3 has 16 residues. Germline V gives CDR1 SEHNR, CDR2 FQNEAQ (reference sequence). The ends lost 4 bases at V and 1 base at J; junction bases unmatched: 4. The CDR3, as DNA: TGTGCCAGCAGCTCTCCGGGACAGGGGAACACCGGGGAGCTGTTTTTT. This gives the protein CASSSPGQGNTGELFF.

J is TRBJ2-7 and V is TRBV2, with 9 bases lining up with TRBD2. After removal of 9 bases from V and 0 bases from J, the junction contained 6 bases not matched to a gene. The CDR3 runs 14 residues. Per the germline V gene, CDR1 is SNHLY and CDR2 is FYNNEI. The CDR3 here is CASLAGLLSYEQYF. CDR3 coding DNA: TGTGCCAGTCTAGCGGGACTCCTCTCCTACGAGCAGTACTTC.

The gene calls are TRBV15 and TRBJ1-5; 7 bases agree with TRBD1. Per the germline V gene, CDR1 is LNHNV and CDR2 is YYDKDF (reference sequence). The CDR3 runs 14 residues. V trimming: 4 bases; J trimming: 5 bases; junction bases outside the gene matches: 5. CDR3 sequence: CATSTRQGYQPQHF. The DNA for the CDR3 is TGTGCCACCAGCACCCGACAGGGTTATCAGCCCCAGCATTTT.

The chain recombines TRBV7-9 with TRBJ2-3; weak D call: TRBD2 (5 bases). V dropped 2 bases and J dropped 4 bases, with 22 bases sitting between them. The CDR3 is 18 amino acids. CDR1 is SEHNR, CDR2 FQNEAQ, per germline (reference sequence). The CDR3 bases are TGTGCCAGCAGCTTAAGACTGCTGGACTGGAGAGACCCAGATACGCAGTATTTT. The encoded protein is CASSLRLLDWRDPDTQYF.

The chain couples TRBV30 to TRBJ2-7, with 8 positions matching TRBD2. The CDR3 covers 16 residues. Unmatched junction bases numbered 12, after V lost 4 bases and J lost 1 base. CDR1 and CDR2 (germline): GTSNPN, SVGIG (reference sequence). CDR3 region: CAWTTAILAGSYEQYF. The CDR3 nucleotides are TGTGCCTGGACAACCGCTATCCTAGCGGGTTCCTACGAGCAGTACTTC.

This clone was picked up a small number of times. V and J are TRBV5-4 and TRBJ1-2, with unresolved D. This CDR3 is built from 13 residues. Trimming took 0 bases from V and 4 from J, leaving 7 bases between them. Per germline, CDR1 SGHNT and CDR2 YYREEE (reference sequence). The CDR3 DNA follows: TGTGCCAGCAGCTTGGATACCAGCTATGGCTACACCTTC. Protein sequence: CASSLDTSYGYTF.

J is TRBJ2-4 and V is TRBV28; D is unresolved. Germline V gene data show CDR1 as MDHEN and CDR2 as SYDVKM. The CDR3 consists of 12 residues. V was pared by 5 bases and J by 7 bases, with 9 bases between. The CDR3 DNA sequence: TGTGCCAGCAGTCCCCCCGTCAACATTCAGTACTTC. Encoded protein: CASSPPVNIQYF.

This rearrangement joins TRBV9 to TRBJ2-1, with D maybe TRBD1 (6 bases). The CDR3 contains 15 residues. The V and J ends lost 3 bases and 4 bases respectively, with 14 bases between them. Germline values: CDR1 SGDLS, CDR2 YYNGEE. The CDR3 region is CASSAHYRDYNEQFF. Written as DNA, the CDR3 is TGTGCCAGCAGCGCCCATTACAGGGATTACAATGAGCAGTTCTTC. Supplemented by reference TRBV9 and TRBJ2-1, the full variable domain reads DSGVTQTPKHLITATGQRVTLRCSPRSGDLSVYWYQQSLDQGLQFLIQYYNGEERAKGNILERFSAQQFPDLHSELNLSSLELGDSALYFCASSAHYRDYNEQFFGPGTRLTVL.

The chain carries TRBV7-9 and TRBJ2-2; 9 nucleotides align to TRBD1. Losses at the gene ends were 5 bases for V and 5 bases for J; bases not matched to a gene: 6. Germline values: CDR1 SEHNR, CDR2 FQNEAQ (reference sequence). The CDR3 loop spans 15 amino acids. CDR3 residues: CASSRSTGGTGELFF. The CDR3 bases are TGTGCCAGCAGCCGTTCGACAGGGGGGACCGGGGAGCTGTTTTTT.

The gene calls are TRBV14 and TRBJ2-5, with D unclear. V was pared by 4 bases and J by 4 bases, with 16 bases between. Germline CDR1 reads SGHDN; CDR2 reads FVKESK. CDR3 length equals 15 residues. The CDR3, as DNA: TGTGCCAGCAGCCGTACCAGTGGCCTTGGAGAGACCCAGTACTTC. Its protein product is CASSRTSGLGETQYF.

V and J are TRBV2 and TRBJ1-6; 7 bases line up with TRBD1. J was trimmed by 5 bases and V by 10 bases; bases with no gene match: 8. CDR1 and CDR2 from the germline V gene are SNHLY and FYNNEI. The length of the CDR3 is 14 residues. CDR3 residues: CATSRGQNNSPLHF. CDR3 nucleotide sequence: TGTGCCACTTCTAGGGGACAGAATAATTCACCCCTCCACTTT.

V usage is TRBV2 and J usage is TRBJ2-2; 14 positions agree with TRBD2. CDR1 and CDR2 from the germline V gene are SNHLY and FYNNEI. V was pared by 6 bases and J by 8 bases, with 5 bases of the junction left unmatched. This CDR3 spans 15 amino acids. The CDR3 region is CASRGLAGAVGELFF. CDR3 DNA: TGTGCCAGCAGGGGACTAGCGGGGGCGGTGGGGGAGCTGTTTTTT.

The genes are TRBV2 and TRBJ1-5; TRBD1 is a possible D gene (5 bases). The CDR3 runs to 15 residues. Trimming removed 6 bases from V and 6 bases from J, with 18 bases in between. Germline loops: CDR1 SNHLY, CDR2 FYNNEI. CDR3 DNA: TGTGCCAGCAGGGGGGGTGCAGGGTTCAGTCAGCCCCAGCATTTT. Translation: CASRGGAGFSQPQHF.

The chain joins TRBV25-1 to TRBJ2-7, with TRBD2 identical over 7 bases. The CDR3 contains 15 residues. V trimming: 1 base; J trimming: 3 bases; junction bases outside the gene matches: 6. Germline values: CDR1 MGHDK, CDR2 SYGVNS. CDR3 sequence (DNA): TGTGCCAGCAGTGAATTGGCTAGCGGTATCTACGAGCAGTACTTC. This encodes CASSELASGIYEQYF.

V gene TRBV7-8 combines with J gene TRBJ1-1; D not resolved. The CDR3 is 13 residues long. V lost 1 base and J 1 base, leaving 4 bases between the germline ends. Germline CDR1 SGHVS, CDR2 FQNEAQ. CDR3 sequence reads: CASSLEQNTEAFF. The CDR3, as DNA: TGTGCCAGCAGCTTAGAACAGAACACTGAAGCTTTCTTT.

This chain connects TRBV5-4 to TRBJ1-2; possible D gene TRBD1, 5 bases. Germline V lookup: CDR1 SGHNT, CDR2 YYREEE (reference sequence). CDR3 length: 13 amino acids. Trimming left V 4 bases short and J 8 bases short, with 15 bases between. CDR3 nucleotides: TGTGCCAGCAGCCCCCGGGGGGGGATGGGCTACACCTTC. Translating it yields CASSPRGGMGYTF.